Listed here is a single T cell receptor beta chain. Only in-frame clones appear in the TCRdb table, and some are missing; sequencing was by immunoSEQ multiplex PCR. This sample has 90,000 to 120,000 clones; under 95% occur once, and the top ten carry less than 0.85%. The data stem from a study of T cell changes during pregnancy in multiple sclerosis. Losses at the gene ends were 4 bases for V and 3 bases for J; bases not matched to a gene: 2. The CDR3 length is 13 residues. Germline V gives CDR1 SGHAT, CDR2 FQNNGV. This chain connects TRBV11-2 to TRBJ2-5; 7 bases agree with TRBD1. This TCR came from a female donor in good health, enrolled as a control in a pregnancy study. Sequencing was performed on peripheral blood, taken in the third trimester of pregnancy. CDR3 nucleotide sequence: TGTGCCAGCAGCTCCGACAGGGAAGAGACCCAGTACTTC. This sequence encodes CASSSDREETQYF.